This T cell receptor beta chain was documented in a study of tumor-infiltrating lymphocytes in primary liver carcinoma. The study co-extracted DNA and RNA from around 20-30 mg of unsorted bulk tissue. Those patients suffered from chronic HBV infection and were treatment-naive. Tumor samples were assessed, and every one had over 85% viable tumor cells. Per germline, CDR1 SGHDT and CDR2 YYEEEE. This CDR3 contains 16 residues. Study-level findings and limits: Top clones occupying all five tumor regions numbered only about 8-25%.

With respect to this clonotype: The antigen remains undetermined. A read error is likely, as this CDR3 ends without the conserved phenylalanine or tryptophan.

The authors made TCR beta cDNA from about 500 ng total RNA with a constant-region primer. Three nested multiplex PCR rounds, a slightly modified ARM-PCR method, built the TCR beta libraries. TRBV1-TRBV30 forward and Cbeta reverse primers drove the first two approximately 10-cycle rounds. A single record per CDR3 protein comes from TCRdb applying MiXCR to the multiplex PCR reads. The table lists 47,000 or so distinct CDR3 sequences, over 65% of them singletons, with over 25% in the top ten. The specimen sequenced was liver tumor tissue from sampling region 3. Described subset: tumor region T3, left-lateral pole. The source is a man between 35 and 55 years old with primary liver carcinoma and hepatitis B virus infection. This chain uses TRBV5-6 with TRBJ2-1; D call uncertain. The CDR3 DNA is TGTGCCAGCAGCTTGGAGTGCGGAAGCTCCTACGATGAGCAGTTCCTC. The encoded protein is CASSLECGSSYDEQFL.